The entry that follows covers one T cell receptor (beta chain) sequence. Trimming took off 5 bases at V and 2 bases at J, with 11 bases between the two ends. CDR1 is SEHNR, CDR2 FQNEAQ, per germline (reference sequence). CDR3 length: 14 residues. Selected positively for CCR7 and CD45RO-negative, naive CD8 cells excluded terminally differentiated effector memory CD45RA+ cells. This specimen comes from a study of shared clonotypes between healthy human individuals. A 200 ng quantity of DNA, tens of thousands of T cell genomes, went into the sorted-subset replicate PCRs. Some clones are missing from TCRdb's copy, which holds only in-frame ones; the method was immunoSEQ multiplex PCR. The top ten hold more than 1.5% of the sample, which has approximately 1.9 million clones, over 85% seen once.

V and J are TRBV7-9 and TRBJ2-3; D is unclear. The TCR comes from a man younger than 35 in good health. Some clones in this sample may be carry-over from other donors' samples. Sequenced: naive CD8+ T cells from PBMCs. CDR3 bases: TGTGCCAGCAGCCCGATAACGGACACAGATACGCAGTATTTT. It codes for CASSPITDTDTQYF.